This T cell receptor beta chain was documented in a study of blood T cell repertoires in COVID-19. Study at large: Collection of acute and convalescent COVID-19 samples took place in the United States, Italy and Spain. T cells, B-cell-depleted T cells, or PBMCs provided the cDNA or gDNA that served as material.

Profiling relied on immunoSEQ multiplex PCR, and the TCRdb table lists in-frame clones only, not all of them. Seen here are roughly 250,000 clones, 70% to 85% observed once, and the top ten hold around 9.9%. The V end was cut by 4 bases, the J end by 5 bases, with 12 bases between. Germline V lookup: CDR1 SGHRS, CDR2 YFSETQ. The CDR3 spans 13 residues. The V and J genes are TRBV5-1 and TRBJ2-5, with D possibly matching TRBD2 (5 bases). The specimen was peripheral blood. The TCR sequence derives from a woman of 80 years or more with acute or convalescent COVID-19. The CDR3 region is CASSRELDETQYF. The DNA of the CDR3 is TGCGCCAGCAGCCGAGAACTAGATGAGACCCAGTACTTC.